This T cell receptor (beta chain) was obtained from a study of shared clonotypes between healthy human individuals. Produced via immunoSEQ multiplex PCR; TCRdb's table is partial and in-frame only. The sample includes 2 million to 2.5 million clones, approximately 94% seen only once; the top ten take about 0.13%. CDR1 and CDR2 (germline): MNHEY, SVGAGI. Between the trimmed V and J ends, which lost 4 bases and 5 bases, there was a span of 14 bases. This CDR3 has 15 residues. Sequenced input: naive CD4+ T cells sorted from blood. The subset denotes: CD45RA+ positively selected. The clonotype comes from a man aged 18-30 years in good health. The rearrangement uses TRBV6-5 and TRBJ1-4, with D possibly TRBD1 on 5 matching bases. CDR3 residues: CASSSGTTRNEKLFF. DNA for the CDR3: TGTGCCAGCAGTTCCGGGACCACCAGGAATGAAAAACTGTTTTTT.